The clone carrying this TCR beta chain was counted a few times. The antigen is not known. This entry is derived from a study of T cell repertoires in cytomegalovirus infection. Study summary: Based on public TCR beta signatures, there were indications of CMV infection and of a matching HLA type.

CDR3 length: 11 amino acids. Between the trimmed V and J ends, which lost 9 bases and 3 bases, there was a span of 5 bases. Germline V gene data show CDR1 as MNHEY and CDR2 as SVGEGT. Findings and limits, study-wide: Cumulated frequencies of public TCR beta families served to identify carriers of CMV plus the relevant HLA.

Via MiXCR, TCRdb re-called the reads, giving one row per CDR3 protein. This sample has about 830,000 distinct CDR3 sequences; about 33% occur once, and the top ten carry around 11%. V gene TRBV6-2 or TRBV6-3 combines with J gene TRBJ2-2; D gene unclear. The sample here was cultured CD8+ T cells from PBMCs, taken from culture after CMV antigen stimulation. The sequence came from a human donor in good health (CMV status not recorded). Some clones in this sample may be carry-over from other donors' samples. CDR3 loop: CASYDTGELFF. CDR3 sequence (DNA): TGTGCCAGTTACGACACCGGGGAGCTGTTTTTT.